This entry lists 4 T cell receptor beta chains sequenced from one sample in a study of T cell clonality in common variable immunodeficiency. Profiled with immunoSEQ multiplex PCR; TCRdb holds only in-frame clones, not every one. Altogether tens of thousands of clones were found in the sample, and no singletons occur. Sequenced material: peripheral blood mononuclear cells. These receptors all stem from a person aged 18 to 75 in good health.

This clone was counted ten times or more. The read terminates 3 residues before the CDR3 end, so the remaining end is supplied by the germline J gene. The chain has TRBV19 and TRBJ2-2, with 8 bases fitting TRBD1. The CDR3 has 16 residues. Trimming took 5 bases from V and 6 from J; bases not matched to a gene: 11. The V gene's germline CDR1 is LNHDA and CDR2 SQIVND (reference sequence). CDR3: CASSVHQDRAPGELFF. Incomplete CDR3 DNA: TGTGCCAGTAGTGTCCATCAGGACAGGGCCCCCGGGGAG.

The sample holds many counts of this clone. The CDR3 DNA, read in part, is TGTGCCAGCAGCTTAGGGGGGGGGTGGTCCGGGGAG. This sequence encodes CASSLGGGWSGE. The full CDR3 is CASSLGGGWSGELFF. This chain connects TRBV7-2 to TRBJ2-2, with 7 bases identical to TRBD2. The sequence runs out 3 residues before the end of the CDR3; the remainder is reconstructed from the germline J gene. Germline V gene sequence: CDR1 SGHTA, CDR2 FQGNSA. Losses at the gene ends were 1 base for V and 6 bases for J; bases not matched to a gene: 5. CDR3 length: 15 residues.

This clone occurred many times. The junction departs from germline at one end; a sequencing error may be responsible. The read stops 3 residues short of the end of the CDR3; the missing end is completed from the germline J gene. The rearrangement links TRBV7-2 to TRBJ2-1; 7 nucleotides line up with TRBD2. Germline CDR1 and CDR2: SGHTA and FQGNSA. The CDR3 totals 12 residues. The CDR3 protein is CASSWDYDEQFF. Incomplete CDR3 DNA: TGTGCCAGCAGCTGGGACTACGATGAG.

This clone was detected a few times. At one end, the junction sequence differs from germline, possibly due to a read error. The read gets to within 3 residues of the CDR3 end, and the germline J gene fills in the rest. The chain employs TRBV19 and TRBJ1-4; maybe TRBD1 (5 bases). The germline V gene encodes CDR1 LNHDA and CDR2 SQIVND (reference sequence). The CDR3 is 15 residues long. This chain's CDR3 is CASSAGGTFNEKLFF. The part of the CDR3 DNA that was read is TGTGCCAGTAGTGCGGGGGGTACCTTTAATGAGAAA.